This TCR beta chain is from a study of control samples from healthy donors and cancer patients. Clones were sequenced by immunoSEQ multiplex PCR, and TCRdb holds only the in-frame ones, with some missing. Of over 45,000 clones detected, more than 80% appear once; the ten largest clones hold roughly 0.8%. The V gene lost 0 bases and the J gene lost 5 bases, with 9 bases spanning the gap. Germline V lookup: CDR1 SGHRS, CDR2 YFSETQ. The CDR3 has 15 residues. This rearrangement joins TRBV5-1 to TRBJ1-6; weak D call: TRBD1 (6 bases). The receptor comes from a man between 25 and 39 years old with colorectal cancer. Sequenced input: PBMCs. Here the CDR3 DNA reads TGCGCCAGCAGCTTGGACAGGGCCGATAATTCACCCCTCCACTTT. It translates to CASSLDRADNSPLHF.